This record looks at one T cell receptor (beta chain) sequence and its context. At one of its ends the junction is not consistent with the germline gene, which may arise from a read error. CDR3 length: 17 residues. Primers used in a second PCR of about 7 to 12 cycles were a sample-barcoded 5' primer and a J-beta primer mix. MiXCR, run by TCRdb on the 5' RACE reads, gives a single entry per CDR3 protein. The table has fewer than 1,000,000 distinct CDR3 sequences, 35% to 50% seen once. The entry originates in a study of blood T cells in healthy people across ages. This sequence was found in an elderly man in good health. Specimen: blood. The rearrangement uses TRBV12-3 or TRBV12-4 and TRBJ2-1, with D possibly being TRBD2 (5 bases). The tail of the sequence fits TRBJ2-7 better, so the J call may be wrong. CDR3 sequence reads: CASRLALNRRAHNEQYF. CDR3 DNA: TGTGCCAGCAGATTAGCGCTAAACCGGCGAGCGCACAATGAGCAGTACTTC.